Sequencing of this TCR beta chain was carried out in a study of shared clonotypes between healthy human individuals. Regarding the study as a whole: The study found lower generation probabilities in non-shared clonotypes than in those shared by all four donors. As a rule, naive subsets had a larger estimated richness than memory subsets.

Turning to this clone: What it binds is not known.

Assay used: immunoSEQ multiplex PCR; TCRdb lists only in-frame clones, some missing. This table has 1,100,000 or so clones, about 80% appearing once. The TCR sequence derives from a man aged 18-30 years in good health. Some clones in this sample may be carry-over from other donors' samples. Specimen: memory CD4+ T cells from PBMCs. Subset meaning: CD45RA-negative fraction.

The CDR3 nucleotides read TGCGCCAGCAGCCGCCAGGGGGCTGGTCTGAACACTGAAGCTTTCTTT. Translated: CASSRQGAGLNTEAFF. V gene TRBV5-1 combines with J gene TRBJ1-1, with 8 bases aligning to TRBD1. The CDR3 consists of 16 residues. Unmatched junction bases numbered 8, after V lost 4 bases and J lost 0 bases. Germline V gene sequence: CDR1 SGHRS, CDR2 YFSETQ.